This T cell receptor beta chain was sequenced in a study of CD8 T cells in ankylosing spondylitis. Study results and caveats: Seemingly distinctive of ankylosing spondylitis blood was a TCR beta motif formed by eight highly homologous variants.

The CDR3 is 17 residues long. V was pared by 2 bases and J by 0 bases, with 12 bases between. CDR1 is SGHKS, CDR2 YYEKEE, per germline (reference sequence). Making the TCR beta libraries involved quantitative 5'-RACE with molecular barcodes. MiXCR, applied by TCRdb to the 5' RACE reads, yields one record per CDR3 protein. Of a few hundred thousand distinct CDR3 sequences in the sample, about 22% are singletons; the top ten hold around 17%. This clonotype was seen more than once but under ten times. Antigen specificity is unknown. The sequenced sample was blood, either unsorted or a sorted T cell fraction (not recorded which). The receptor was isolated from a male donor with ankylosing spondylitis. V gene TRBV5-5 combines with J gene TRBJ2-6, with D tentatively TRBD2 (6 bases). The CDR3 DNA follows: TGTGCCAGCAGCTTTAGTTGGAGGGGCTCTGGGGCCAACGTCCTGACTTTC. Encoded protein: CASSFSWRGSGANVLTF.